These T cell receptor beta chains were read from a single sample in a study of blood T cell repertoires in COVID-19. Produced via immunoSEQ multiplex PCR; TCRdb's table is partial and in-frame only. The table shows 100,000 to 150,000 clones, with over 75% occurring only once. Sequenced material: peripheral blood. The source of these receptors is a man between 65 and 79 years old with active COVID-19. CDR3s include the opening cysteine and the closing phenylalanine or tryptophan.

V	CDR3
TRBV5-1	CASSSGDLFYEQYF
TRBV27	CASSYQLTRGTDTQYF
TRBV5-1	CASSFTGQGAETQYF
TRBV7-9	CASSRRDSGSGETQYF
TRBV28	CASPPPRTSGTSYEQYF
TRBV5-1	CASSPTSGNTDTQYF
TRBV5-1	CASSLTGGRYQETQYF
TRBV19	CASSMGTSPETQYF
TRBV24-1	CATSDPQGAGTDTQYF
TRBV12-3/TRBV12-4	CASSLFGSEQFF
TRBV5-8	CASSIQPGTGNTEAFF
TRBV5-1	CASSRGGLANQPREQFF
TRBV5-1	CASNNRGSTDTQYF
TRBV12-3/TRBV12-4	CASNTGGTEAFF
TRBV2	CASSEGSPSLSEQYF
TRBV18	CASSPPQAPEAFF
TRBV27	CASRSLQGNTEAFF
TRBV18	CASSRTGHKDEQYF
TRBV3-1/TRBV3-2	CASSRLGGDNEQFF
TRBV6-1	CASSARSGSTGDTQYF
TRBV5-4	CASSLPGQHTGELFF
TRBV28	CASSFRQGQGTNYGYTF
TRBV7-3	CASSLAGLAGGTDTQYF
TRBV28	CASSFLRGRGNQPQHF
TRBV6-2/TRBV6-3	CASSWDNYEQYF
TRBV19	CASRGQANTGELFF
TRBV9	CASSRQERGTDTQYF
TRBV18	CASSPSRDGYTF
TRBV30	CAWSTAGVGETQYF
TRBV9	CASSVGQNDQPQHF
TRBV27	CASSNSHEQYF
TRBV3-1/TRBV3-2	CASSLRGSTEAFF
TRBV19	CASRSTGFTDTQYF
TRBV7-9	CASSPAGKTQYF